Sequencing of this T cell receptor (beta chain) was carried out in a study of T cell responses to AZD1222 COVID-19 vaccine. Whole-study findings and limits: Increased Spike-specific TCR breadth and depth were observed after two AZD1222 doses. Donors were mostly white British, more females; clonal diversity possibly underestimated. Only a handful of individuals given AZD1222 were seropositive at baseline.

Regarding this clone: Its antigen is not identified.

Germline assignment: CDR1 LGHDT and CDR2 YNNKEL (reference sequence). V lost 0 bases, J lost 7 bases, and 18 bases lay in between. This CDR3 region has 16 residues. Clones were sequenced by immunoSEQ multiplex PCR, and TCRdb holds only the in-frame ones, with some missing. This table holds 150,000 to 200,000 clones, roughly 94% found once. This chain uses TRBV3-1 (or the pseudogene TRBV3-2) with TRBJ1-1; TRBD1 is a possible D gene (5 bases). The input for sequencing was peripheral blood, taken on day 0 of AZD1222 vaccination. The receptor comes from an adult in good health. The CDR3 loop reads CASSQEYLRGPIEAFF. The CDR3, as DNA: TGTGCCAGCAGCCAAGAGTACTTAAGGGGACCTATTGAAGCTTTCTTT.